This passage covers 6 T cell receptor beta chains from one sample sequenced in a study of metastatic and nonmetastatic thyroid tumors. The entire patient cohort was treatment-naive prior to thyroid surgery. MiXCR was used by TCRdb to re-call the PCR reads. The top ten clones hold 2.7% of a sample with tens of thousands of clones, more than 15% of them seen once. The sample was adjacent normal tissue. The source is a male donor with papillary thyroid cancer or a benign thyroid nodule (not recorded which). Some clones in this sample may be carry-over from other donors' samples.

This clone was seen repeatedly, ten times or more. The CDR3 loop is CASSVGSGVEQYF. CDR3 DNA sequence: TGTGCCAGCAGCGTCGGGTCTGGGGTCGAGCAGTACTTC. The rearrangement joins TRBV9 to TRBJ2-7; no reliable D call. Germline loops: CDR1 SGDLS, CDR2 YYNGEE. CDR3 length: 13 residues. Trimming took 2 bases from V and 6 from J, leaving 12 bases between them.

This clone occurred many times. This chain uses TRBV18 with TRBJ1-4, with 9 bases that match TRBD1. Unmatched junction bases numbered 4, after V lost 5 bases and J lost 3 bases. This CDR3 has 15 residues. From germline, CDR1 is KGHSH and CDR2 LQKENI. In DNA form, the CDR3 reads TGTGCCAGCTCAAGGACAGGGGCCCCTAATGAAAAACTGTTTTTT. Protein sequence: CASSRTGAPNEKLFF.

By share, this clone ranks as medium-sized (0.01 to 0.1%). V and J are TRBV2 and TRBJ1-6; D is uncertain. V was clipped by 4 bases and J by 6 bases, with 7 bases between them. The CDR3 is 13 residues long. CDR1 and CDR2 (germline): SNHLY, FYNNEI. The CDR3: CASSGVSNSPLHF. The CDR3 DNA reads as TGTGCCAGCAGTGGGGTTAGTAATTCACCCCTCCACTTT.

This clone came up many times. The chain couples TRBV5-4 to TRBJ1-3; D is undetermined. The CDR3 totals 17 residues. V was cut by 1 base and J by 0 bases, with 14 bases left in between. Germline-derived CDR1 and CDR2 are SGHNT and YYREEE (reference sequence). CDR3 loop: CASSLSLGGGSGNTIYF. The CDR3 nucleotides read TGTGCCAGCAGCTTGTCATTAGGAGGTGGCTCTGGAAACACCATATATTTT.

This clone was found many times. The rearrangement joins TRBV6-2 or TRBV6-3 to TRBJ1-4; D not resolved. This CDR3 spans 13 amino acids. Trimming shortened V by 1 base and J by 8 bases, and 8 bases separated the two germline ends. Germline CDR1 is MNHEY and CDR2 is SVGEGT. CDR3 protein: CASSYFSGEKLFF. The CDR3 DNA reads as TGTGCCAGCAGTTACTTCTCTGGGGAAAAACTGTTTTTT.

The CDR3 region has the DNA TGTGCCAGCAGCTTTTGGGGCAGGGTTTCTAACGAGCAGTACTTC. This translates into CASSFWGRVSNEQYF. The V call is TRBV5-6, the J call TRBJ2-7; TRBD1 is a possible D gene (5 bases). Germline V lookup: CDR1 SGHDT, CDR2 YYEEEE. V dropped 2 bases and J dropped 5 bases, with 17 bases sitting between them. The CDR3 has 15 residues.